This T cell receptor (beta chain) comes out of a study of T cells in Graves' hyperthyroidism and ophthalmopathy. Hyperthyroidism, newly diagnosed and lasting under 2 months, affected patients aged 18 to 65. It was 8 to 10 ml of fresh peripheral blood that supplied the PBMCs. This clonotype has a count of ten or more. Its matching antigen is unknown. The study's findings and limits: Classification by a 13 V-J model distinguished ophthalmopathy from stable hyperthyroidism.

The CDR3 regions of TCR beta were amplified from RNA transcripts. Primed by the HTBI set, a first-round RT-PCR was run on the TCR CDR3. TCRdb re-called the multiplex PCR reads with MiXCR, one entry per CDR3 protein. The sample lists under 350,000 distinct CDR3 sequences; approximately 26% were seen once. The sequence came from a middle-aged man with Graves' hyperthyroidism that later progressed to Graves' ophthalmopathy. Material for sequencing was blood.

CDR3: CASSELLRRNTEAFF. Written as DNA, the CDR3 is TGTGCCAGCAGTGAATTGCTCAGGAGGAACACTGAAGCTTTCTTT. This chain connects TRBV6-1 to TRBJ1-1; D ambiguous. CDR3 length equals 15 residues. Per the germline V gene, CDR1 is MNHNS and CDR2 is SASEGT. The ends were cut back, 2 bases at V and 1 base at J, with 11 bases in the middle.